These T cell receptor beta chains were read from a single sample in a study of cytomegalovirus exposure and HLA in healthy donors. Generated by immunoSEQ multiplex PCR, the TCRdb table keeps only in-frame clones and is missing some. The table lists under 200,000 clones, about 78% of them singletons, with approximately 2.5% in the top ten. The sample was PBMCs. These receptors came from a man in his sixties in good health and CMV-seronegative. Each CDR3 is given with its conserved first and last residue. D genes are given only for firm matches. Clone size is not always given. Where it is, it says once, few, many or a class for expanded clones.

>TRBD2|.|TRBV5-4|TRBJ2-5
TGTGCCAGCAGCCCCGGGGGGGCCGGTGGGGAGACCCAGTACTTC
CASSPGGAGGETQYF
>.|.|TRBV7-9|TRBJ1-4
TGTGCCAGCAGCCCCAAGGGGAATGAAAAACTGTTTTTT
CASSPKGNEKLFF
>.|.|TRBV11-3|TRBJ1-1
TGTGCCAGCAGCGACACAGGGTCCACTGAAGCTTTCTTT
CASSDTGSTEAFF
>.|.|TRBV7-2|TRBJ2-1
TGTGCCAGCAGCTTACCCCCCTGGAGAAGGTTAAACAATGAGCAGTTCTTC
CASSLPPWRRLNNEQFF
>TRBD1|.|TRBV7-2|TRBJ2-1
TGTGCCAGCAGCTTTGACAGGGGCAAGGACAATGAGCAGTTCTTC
CASSFDRGKDNEQFF
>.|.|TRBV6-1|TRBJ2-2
TGTGCCAGCGAGGCCGGGGAGCTGTTTTTT
CASEAGELFF
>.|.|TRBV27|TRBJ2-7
TGTGCCAGCAGTCAGGGCTCCTACGAGCAGTACTTC
CASSQGSYEQYF
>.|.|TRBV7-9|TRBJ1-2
TGTGCCAGCAGCTCGACGGGAACTAACTATGGCTACACCTTC
CASSSTGTNYGYTF
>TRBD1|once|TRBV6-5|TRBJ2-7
TGTGCCAGCAGTTACAGACAGGGGGGAAGGTACGAGCAGTACTTC
CASSYRQGGRYEQYF
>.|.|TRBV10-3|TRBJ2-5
TGTGCCATCAGCCCGGGACAACAAGAGACCCAGTACTTC
CAISPGQQETQYF
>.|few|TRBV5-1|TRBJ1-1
TGCGCCAGCAGCTCCCAGGGTCAGAACACTGAAGCTTTCTTT
CASSSQGQNTEAFF
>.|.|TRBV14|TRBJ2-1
TGTGCCAGCAGCCAGCCCCTGGGGGGGCGCTCCTACAATGAGCAGTTCTTC
CASSQPLGGRSYNEQFF
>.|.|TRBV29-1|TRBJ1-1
TGCAGCGTTGAAGTGGGGGCGGGCGCTGAAGCTTTCTTT
CSVEVGAGAEAFF
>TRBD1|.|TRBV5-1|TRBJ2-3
TGCGCCAGCAGCTTAGAGGACAGGGGGCCAGATACGCAGTATTTT
CASSLEDRGPDTQYF
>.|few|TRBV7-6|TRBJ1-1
TGTGCCAGCAGCGCACAACAGGGTGGGGGCACTGAAGCTTTCTTT
CASSAQQGGGTEAFF
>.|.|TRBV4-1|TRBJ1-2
TGCGCCAGCAGCCAAGATGGCGCCGCGGCCAACTATGGCTACACCTTC
CASSQDGAAANYGYTF
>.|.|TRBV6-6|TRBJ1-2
TGTGCCGGAAGACGGGCCATCGGGGACTATGGCTACACCTTC
CAGRRAIGDYGYTF
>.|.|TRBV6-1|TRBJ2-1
TGTGCCAGCAGACTCGACAGGTCAACCGGGTGTGGGCAGTTCTTC
CASRLDRSTGCGQFF
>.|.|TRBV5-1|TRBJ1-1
TGCGCCAGCAGCGCATCTGGGGGCAGTGAAGCTTTCTTT
CASSASGGSEAFF
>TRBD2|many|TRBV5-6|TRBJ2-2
TGTGCCAGCAGCTTGCCGGGAGGGCTGTCGAACACCGGGGAGCTGTTTTTT
CASSLPGGLSNTGELFF
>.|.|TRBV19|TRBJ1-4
TGTGCCAGTAGTCCGAAGGAGGTTTTTAATGAAAAACTGTTTTTT
CASSPKEVFNEKLFF
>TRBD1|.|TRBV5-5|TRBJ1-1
TGTGCCAGCAGCTTGGACGGGACAGGGGTGAACACTGAAGCTTTCTTT
CASSLDGTGVNTEAFF
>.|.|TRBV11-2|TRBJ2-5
TGTGCCAGCACCGGGAGCCCCCAAGAGACCCAGTACTTC
CASTGSPQETQYF
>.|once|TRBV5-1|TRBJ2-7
TGCGCCAGCAGCCTGGGCAGGCGGGCCTACGAGCAGTACTTC
CASSLGRRAYEQYF
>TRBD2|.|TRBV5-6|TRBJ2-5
TGTGCCAGCAGTGTGGGACTAGTATTAGGGTACCAAGAGACCCAGTACTTC
CASSVGLVLGYQETQYF
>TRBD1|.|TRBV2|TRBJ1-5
TGTGCCAGCAGTGAAGATGAGGGGGCGCACGGTCAGCCCCAGCATTTT
CASSEDEGAHGQPQHF
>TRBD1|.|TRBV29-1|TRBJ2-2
TGCAGCACAACCGGGACAGGGGCCACCGGGGAGCTGTTTTTT
CSTTGTGATGELFF
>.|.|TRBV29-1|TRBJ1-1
TGCAGCGTTGATCGTGGCGTAGCGAACGCTGAAGCTTTCTTT
CSVDRGVANAEAFF
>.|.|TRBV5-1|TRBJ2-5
TGCGCCAGCAGCTTGGCCATGGGGGGTCAAGAGACCCAGTACTTC
CASSLAMGGQETQYF
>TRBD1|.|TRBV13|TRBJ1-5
TGTGCCAGCAGCTTGGGGACAGGGGACGGTCAGCCCCAGAATTTT
CASSLGTGDGQPQNF
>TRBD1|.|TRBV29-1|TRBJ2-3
TGCAGCGCCTGGGGACAGCACACAGATACGCAGTATTTT
CSAWGQHTDTQYF
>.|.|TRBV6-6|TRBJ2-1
TGTGCCAGCTGTCCACACCCATCCTACAATGAGCAGTTCTTC
CASCPHPSYNEQFF
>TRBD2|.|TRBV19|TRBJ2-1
TGTGCCAGTAGTACCGGACTAGCGGGGGGTCTCAATGAGCAGTTCTTC
CASSTGLAGGLNEQFF
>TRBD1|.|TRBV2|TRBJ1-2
TGTGCCAGCAGTGGGGGTGGGGGACAGGGGCTCGGCTACACCTTC
CASSGGGGQGLGYTF
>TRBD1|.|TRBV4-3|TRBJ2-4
TGCGCCAGCAGCCCACGGACAGGGGTGGGCATTCAGTACTTC
CASSPRTGVGIQYF
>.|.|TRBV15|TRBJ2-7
TGTGCCACCAGCAGCCCTCCGTCCTACGAGCAGTACTTC
CATSSPPSYEQYF
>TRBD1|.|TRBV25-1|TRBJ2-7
TGTGCCAGCAGCAGGACAGGGCACTACGAGCAGTACTTC
CASSRTGHYEQYF
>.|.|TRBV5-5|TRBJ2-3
TGTGCCAGCAGCTTGGCCGGGAGAAGGAGGGGCACAGATACGCAGTATTTT
CASSLAGRRRGTDTQYF
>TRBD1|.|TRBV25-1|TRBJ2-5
TGTGCCAGCAGCGGGACAGGGGTTGAGACCCAGTACTTC
CASSGTGVETQYF
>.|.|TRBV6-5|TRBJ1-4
TGTGCCAGCAGTTACTCTCAGGGCCTGGGTAATGAAAAACTGTTTTTT
CASSYSQGLGNEKLFF
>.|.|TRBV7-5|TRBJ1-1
TGTGTCAGAAGCCTAGTCCGGGGGGGGGTCACTGAAGCTTTCTTT
CVRSLVRGGVTEAFF
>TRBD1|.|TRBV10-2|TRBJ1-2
TGCGCCAGCAGTAGGACAGGCGGGGACTATGGCTACACCTTC
CASSRTGGDYGYTF
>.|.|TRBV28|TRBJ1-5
TGTGCCAGCAGTGTGGCCGGGGATAGCAATCAGCCCCAGCATTTT
CASSVAGDSNQPQHF
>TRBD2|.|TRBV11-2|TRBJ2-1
TGTGCCAGCAGCCGACTGGTCGGGGGGGCCTACAATGAGCAGTTCTTC
CASSRLVGGAYNEQFF
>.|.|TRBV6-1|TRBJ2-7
TGTGCCAGCAGTGAACAGGTAGGATCCTACGAGCAGTACTTC
CASSEQVGSYEQYF
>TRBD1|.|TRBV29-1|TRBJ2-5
TGCAGCGTTGATACCCCAGGGGGAAGGTCCCAAGAGACCCAGTACTTC
CSVDTPGGRSQETQYF
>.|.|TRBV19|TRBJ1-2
TGTGCCACCAATTCCGGGGTTCTGGACTATGGCTACACCTTC
CATNSGVLDYGYTF
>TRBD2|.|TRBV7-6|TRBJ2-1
TGTGCCAGCAGCTTGTCGGCTAGCGGGGGTTACAATGAGCAGTTCTTC
CASSLSASGGYNEQFF
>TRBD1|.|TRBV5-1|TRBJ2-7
TGCGCCAGCAGCTTGGCCGGGACAGGTCAGCTCTACGAGCAGTACTTC
CASSLAGTGQLYEQYF
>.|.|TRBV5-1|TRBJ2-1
TGCGCCAGCAGCTTGGATGCGGGTACCATCGGGGGTGAGCAGTTCTTC
CASSLDAGTIGGEQFF
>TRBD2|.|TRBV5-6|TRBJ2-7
TGTGCCAGCAGCTTGGAGACGGGAGGGCCGCACGAGCAGTACTTC
CASSLETGGPHEQYF
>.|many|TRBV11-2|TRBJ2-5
TGTGCCAGCAGCTTGGGCCTGGGGGGGCGCGTCGAGACCCAGTACTTC
CASSLGLGGRVETQYF